Listed here are 2 T cell receptor beta chains from one sample, sequenced in a study of cytomegalovirus exposure and HLA in healthy donors. PCR amplification relied on 60 Vbeta primers (plus 13 Jbeta primers). Measured with immunoSEQ multiplex PCR; TCRdb has only the in-frame clones, and not every one. The sample comprises 180,000 or so clones, about 79% of which are singletons, and 1.5% to 2% rests with the top ten. The sample comprised PBMCs. These receptor sequences come from a man between 18 and 29 years old in good health and CMV-seronegative.

About this clone: This specimen includes other DNA sequences encoding the same CDR3. The genes are TRBV6-5 and TRBJ2-7, with D maybe TRBD1 (6 bases). CDR1 MNHEY and CDR2 SVGAGI come from the germline V gene. This CDR3 has 11 residues. The V and J ends lost 6 bases and 5 bases respectively, with 8 bases between them. DNA of the CDR3: TGTGCCAGCAGACAGGGCAACGAGCAGTACTTC. Translated, it gives CASRQGNEQYF.

The V and J genes are TRBV28 and TRBJ2-7; tentative D call: TRBD1 (6 bases). With 10 bases removed from V and 4 bases from J, the gap between germline ends came to 14 bases. Germline-derived CDR1 and CDR2 are MDHEN and SYDVKM. The CDR3 runs to 12 residues. The DNA of the CDR3 is TGTGCCACAATAGGACAGCGGTACGAGCAGTACTTC. The encoded protein is CATIGQRYEQYF.